One sample yielded the 3 T cell receptor beta chains listed below, sequenced in a study of OX40 agonist ivuxolimab in advanced cancers. The method was immunoSEQ multiplex PCR; TCRdb's version includes in-frame clones alone and lacks a portion of them. The repertoire holds roughly 62,000 clones, with around 93% as singletons. Sequences were derived from CD4+ or CD8+ T cells sorted from blood, sampled in a trial of the OX40 agonist ivuxolimab. The receptor set was obtained from an adult with an advanced solid tumor such as melanoma, head and neck, liver or kidney cancer.

CDR3 in amino acids: CASSLTGTGGSYEQYF. The CDR3 DNA is TGTGCCAGCAGCCTCACCGGGACAGGGGGGAGCTACGAGCAGTACTTC. This rearrangement joins TRBV7-8 to TRBJ2-7; 11 positions match TRBD1. Trimming cost V 5 bases and J 3 bases; bases outside gene matches: 9. The CDR3 runs 16 residues. Germline CDR1 is SGHVS and CDR2 is FQNEAQ.

The chain couples TRBV5-6 to TRBJ2-5, with unresolved D. The germline V gene has CDR1 SGHDT and CDR2 YYEEEE. V was trimmed by 1 base and J by 4 bases, leaving 5 bases between them. The CDR3 extends over 12 amino acids. The CDR3 bases are TGTGCCAGCAGCTTGTCAGGAGAGACCCAGTACTTC. The encoded protein is CASSLSGETQYF.

This clone was seen a single time. This chain connects TRBV7-8 to TRBJ2-7, with D perhaps TRBD1 or TRBD2 (5 bases each). The length of the CDR3 is 12 residues. V lost 4 bases to trimming and J lost 6 bases, with 10 bases between them. The germline V gene has CDR1 SGHVS and CDR2 FQNEAQ. In nucleotides, the CDR3 is TGTGCCAGCAGCTCCTCGGGGCGCGAGCAGTACTTC. This gives the protein CASSSSGREQYF.